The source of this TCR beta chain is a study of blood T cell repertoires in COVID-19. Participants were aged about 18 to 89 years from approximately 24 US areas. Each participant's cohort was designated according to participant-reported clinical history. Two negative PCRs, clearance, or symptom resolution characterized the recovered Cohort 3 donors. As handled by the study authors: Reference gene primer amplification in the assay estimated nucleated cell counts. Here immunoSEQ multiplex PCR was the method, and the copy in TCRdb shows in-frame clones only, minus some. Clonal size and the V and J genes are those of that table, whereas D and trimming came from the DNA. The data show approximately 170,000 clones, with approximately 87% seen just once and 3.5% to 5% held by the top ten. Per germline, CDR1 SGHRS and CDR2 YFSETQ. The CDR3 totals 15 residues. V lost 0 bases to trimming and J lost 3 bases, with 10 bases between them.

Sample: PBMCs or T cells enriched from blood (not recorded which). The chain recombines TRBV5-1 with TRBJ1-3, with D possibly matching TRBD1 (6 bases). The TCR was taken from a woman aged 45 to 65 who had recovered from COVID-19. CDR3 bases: TGCGCCAGCAGCTTGGTTTCAGGGGTTGGAAACACCATATATTTT. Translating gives CASSLVSGVGNTIYF.